The rows below give T cell receptor beta chains drawn from one sample of a study of cytotoxic CD8 clonotypes in ibrutinib-treated CLL. TCRdb's table, derived via immunoSEQ multiplex PCR, lists solely in-frame clones and lacks some. The sample lists about 150,000 clones, 76% occurring once. The source material was PBMCs, sampled after 24 months of ibrutinib treatment. These receptors were taken from a human donor with chronic lymphocytic leukemia. Each CDR3 is given with its conserved first and last residue. The D gene is left open where the match is weak. Rows give clone size only sometimes, using once, few, many, or a class for an expanded clone.

d_call: TRBD1; v_call: TRBV6-5; j_call: TRBJ1-2; clone_size: -; cdr3_nt: TGTGCCAGCAGTTACGGGACAGGTTTTAACTATGGCTACACCTTC; cdr3_aa: CASSYGTGFNYGYTF
d_call: -; v_call: TRBV7-8; j_call: TRBJ2-7; clone_size: -; cdr3_nt: TGTGCCAGCAGCCCCGACAGTCGGGGGGAGCAGTACTTC; cdr3_aa: CASSPDSRGEQYF
d_call: -; v_call: TRBV18; j_call: TRBJ2-5; clone_size: -; cdr3_nt: TGTGCCAGCTCACCACCGGCGCAGATCCAAGAGACCCAGTACTTC; cdr3_aa: CASSPPAQIQETQYF
d_call: -; v_call: TRBV19; j_call: TRBJ2-3; clone_size: once; cdr3_nt: TGTGCCAGTAGTATGGGCGATACGCAGTATTTT; cdr3_aa: CASSMGDTQYF
d_call: -; v_call: TRBV7-6; j_call: TRBJ1-1; clone_size: -; cdr3_nt: TGTGCCAGCAGCTTAGAATTGTCAGTCACCCCGATTAACACTGAAGCTTTCTTT; cdr3_aa: CASSLELSVTPINTEAFF
d_call: -; v_call: TRBV28; j_call: TRBJ2-2; clone_size: -; cdr3_nt: TGTGCCAGCAGTGACTACACCGGGGAGCTGTTTTTT; cdr3_aa: CASSDYTGELFF
d_call: TRBD1; v_call: TRBV7-9; j_call: TRBJ1-2; clone_size: -; cdr3_nt: TGTGCCAGCAGCCGCGGGACAGGGGACTATGGCTACACCTTC; cdr3_aa: CASSRGTGDYGYTF
d_call: TRBD2; v_call: TRBV7-9; j_call: TRBJ2-5; clone_size: -; cdr3_nt: TGTGCCAGCAGCTCGAGCGGGAGTCATGGAGAGACCCAGTACTTC; cdr3_aa: CASSSSGSHGETQYF
d_call: -; v_call: TRBV4-3; j_call: TRBJ1-2; clone_size: -; cdr3_nt: TGCGCCAGCAGCCAAGATGAACGGACCTATGGCTACACCTTC; cdr3_aa: CASSQDERTYGYTF
d_call: TRBD2; v_call: TRBV11-1; j_call: TRBJ2-7; clone_size: -; cdr3_nt: TGTGCCAGCACCCGAAGACTAGCGGGGACTGGGGAGCAGTACTTC; cdr3_aa: CASTRRLAGTGEQYF
d_call: -; v_call: TRBV20-1; j_call: TRBJ2-5; clone_size: once; cdr3_nt: TGCAGTGCTAGAGTGGGAGAGACCCAGTACTTC; cdr3_aa: CSARVGETQYF
d_call: TRBD2; v_call: TRBV9; j_call: TRBJ2-2; clone_size: -; cdr3_nt: TGTGCCAGCAGCAGGACTAGCGGGGGCCCATGGACCGGGGAGCTGTTTTTT; cdr3_aa: CASSRTSGGPWTGELFF
d_call: -; v_call: TRBV7-2; j_call: TRBJ2-3; clone_size: -; cdr3_nt: TGTGCCAGCAGCTTAAACAGGGTGAGCACAGATACGCAGTATTTT; cdr3_aa: CASSLNRVSTDTQYF
d_call: -; v_call: TRBV7-2; j_call: TRBJ1-3; clone_size: -; cdr3_nt: TGTGCCAGCAACCTCGGGGCTGGAAACACCATATATTTT; cdr3_aa: CASNLGAGNTIYF
d_call: TRBD2; v_call: TRBV25-1; j_call: TRBJ2-3; clone_size: -; cdr3_nt: TGTGCCAGCAGTGCCAGCGGGAGGTCAGATACGCAGTATTTT; cdr3_aa: CASSASGRSDTQYF
d_call: -; v_call: TRBV19; j_call: TRBJ2-2; clone_size: -; cdr3_nt: TGTGCCAGTACTTCATTTCCCCTCGCGAACACCGGGGAGCTGTTTTTT; cdr3_aa: CASTSFPLANTGELFF
d_call: -; v_call: TRBV2; j_call: TRBJ1-1; clone_size: -; cdr3_nt: TGTGCCAGCAGTGAAGCGCTGGGGGGGGACACTGAAGCTTTCTTT; cdr3_aa: CASSEALGGDTEAFF
d_call: -; v_call: TRBV5-1; j_call: TRBJ1-1; clone_size: few; cdr3_nt: TGCGCCAGCAGCCCAGGGATCGTCACTGCGGAAGCTTTCTTT; cdr3_aa: CASSPGIVTAEAFF
d_call: TRBD1; v_call: TRBV27; j_call: TRBJ1-5; clone_size: -; cdr3_nt: TGTGCCAGCAGTTTCTCCGGGACAGACAATCAGCCCCAGCATTTT; cdr3_aa: CASSFSGTDNQPQHF
d_call: TRBD1; v_call: TRBV14; j_call: TRBJ1-2; clone_size: -; cdr3_nt: TGTGCCAGCAGCCAACCCGGGACAGGGGGGAACTATGGCTACACCTTC; cdr3_aa: CASSQPGTGGNYGYTF
d_call: -; v_call: TRBV18; j_call: TRBJ2-3; clone_size: -; cdr3_nt: TGTGCCAGCTCACCAGGGGATCGGTCAGATACGCAGTATTTT; cdr3_aa: CASSPGDRSDTQYF
d_call: TRBD2; v_call: TRBV27; j_call: TRBJ2-5; clone_size: -; cdr3_nt: TGTGCCAGCAGTCGGACTAGCGGAAAAGAGACCCAGTACTTC; cdr3_aa: CASSRTSGKETQYF
d_call: -; v_call: TRBV6-5; j_call: TRBJ2-2; clone_size: -; cdr3_nt: TGTGCCAGCACCCCCGGTCAGAACACCGGGGAGCTGTTTTTT; cdr3_aa: CASTPGQNTGELFF
d_call: -; v_call: TRBV18; j_call: TRBJ2-2; clone_size: few; cdr3_nt: TGTGCCAGCTCACAAGACACCGGGGAGCTGTTTTTT; cdr3_aa: CASSQDTGELFF
d_call: TRBD2; v_call: TRBV29-1; j_call: TRBJ2-1; clone_size: -; cdr3_nt: TGCAGCGCCCCGCGACTAGCGGGCAATGAGCAGTTCTTC; cdr3_aa: CSAPRLAGNEQFF
d_call: -; v_call: TRBV7-2; j_call: TRBJ1-2; clone_size: -; cdr3_nt: TGTGCCAGCAGCCAAAGCGGGACGAGGGGCGATGGCTACACCTTC; cdr3_aa: CASSQSGTRGDGYTF
d_call: -; v_call: TRBV15; j_call: TRBJ2-3; clone_size: -; cdr3_nt: TGTGCCACCAGCAGAGCGGGGCGCACAGATACGCAGTATTTT; cdr3_aa: CATSRAGRTDTQYF
d_call: -; v_call: TRBV7-9; j_call: TRBJ2-2; clone_size: once; cdr3_nt: TGTGCCAGCAGCTTGGGACACCTCACCGGGGAGCTGTTTTTT; cdr3_aa: CASSLGHLTGELFF
d_call: -; v_call: TRBV5-1; j_call: TRBJ1-3; clone_size: -; cdr3_nt: TGCGCCAGCAGCTCCCTGGGGGGGTTTGGAAACACCATATATTTT; cdr3_aa: CASSSLGGFGNTIYF